A selection of T cell receptor beta chains follows, all from one sample in a study of blood T cell repertoires in COVID-19. Libraries were prepared by immunoSEQ multiplex PCR; TCRdb keeps only in-frame clonotypes and omits some of them. The data show 120,000 or so clones, more than 90% seen once. Sequenced input: peripheral blood. All receptors derive from a man aged 60-69 years with COVID-19, enrolled during active disease. The CDR3 runs from the conserved cysteine through the conserved F or W. A D gene is named only where the DNA matches it firmly. Expanded clones are given a class, and other clones once, few, many or no size at all.

j_call clone_size v_call d_call cdr3_length cdr3_nt cdr3_aa
TRBJ2-1 . TRBV9 TRBD2 18 TGTGCCAGCAGCGGCTCCGGGACTAGCCCCCGCCCGGGAAATGAGCAGTTCTTC CASSGSGTSPRPGNEQFF
TRBJ2-7 . TRBV28 . 14 TGTGCCAGCAGTTTCGGACTGGAAGAGAAAGAGCAGTACTTC CASSFGLEEKEQYF
TRBJ2-1 . TRBV7-2 . 17 TGTGCCAGCACCAGGTGGGGGGACTCAGGGATCTACAATGAGCAGTTCTTC CASTRWGDSGIYNEQFF
TRBJ2-1 . TRBV4-1 TRBD2 16 TGCGCCAGCAGCCAAGATAGGGCTAGCGGGAGGGCCCGCCGGTTCTTC CASSQDRASGRARRFF
TRBJ1-5 . TRBV2 TRBD1 18 TGTGCCAGCAGTAAGGGTGGGAACAGGGGGCGCACCAATCAGCCCCAGCATTTT CASSKGGNRGRTNQPQHF
TRBJ1-2 . TRBV24-1 . 16 TGTGCCACCAGTGATTCCCGGGACACCTTTAACTATGGCTACACCTTC CATSDSRDTFNYGYTF
TRBJ2-2 . TRBV19 TRBD1 14 TGTGCCATCTCGACAGGGGGGAACACCGGGGAGCTGTTTTTT CAISTGGNTGELFF
TRBJ1-3 . TRBV5-1 TRBD1 16 TGCGCCAGCAGCTTGGGGACAGGGGGAGGTGGAAACACCATATATTTT CASSLGTGGGGNTIYF
TRBJ2-2 . TRBV7-6 TRBD1 15 TGTGCCAGCAGCTTAGACAGGGGTGGCACCGGGGAGCTGTTTTTT CASSLDRGGTGELFF
TRBJ2-5 once TRBV7-9 TRBD2 17 TGTGCCAGCAGCTCCGGGACTAGCGGGAGGGGGAAAGAGACCCAGTACTTC CASSSGTSGRGKETQYF
TRBJ2-2 . TRBV28 . 17 TGTGCCAGCACCCGGACCCCCCGGGAAGCGAACACCGGGGAGCTGTTTTTT CASTRTPREANTGELFF
TRBJ1-2 . TRBV11-2 TRBD1 14 TGTGCCAGCTCCCGGACAGGGGCGAACTATGGCTACACCTTC CASSRTGANYGYTF
TRBJ2-5 . TRBV11-2 . 14 TGTGCCAGCAGCGAGGACAGAGCGCAAGAGACCCAGTACTTC CASSEDRAQETQYF
TRBJ1-5 . TRBV6-5 . 14 TGTGCCAGCAGTTCCGGACAGAGCAATCAGCCCCAGCATTTT CASSSGQSNQPQHF
TRBJ2-7 . TRBV28 . 12 TGTGCCAGCAGTCCCGACTGGGACGAGCAGTACTTC CASSPDWDEQYF
TRBJ2-7 . TRBV6-5 . 14 TGTGCCAGCAGTCCGGGCGGACAGCTTTACGAGCAGTACTTC CASSPGGQLYEQYF
TRBJ2-2 . TRBV11-2 TRBD2 15 TGTGCCAGCAGCACAAGACTAGCGGACACCGGGGAGCTGTTTTTT CASSTRLADTGELFF
TRBJ1-3 . TRBV6-1 . 18 TGTGCCAGCAGTGACGAGATGGCGAGGGTATGGGGAGGAAACACCATATATTTT CASSDEMARVWGGNTIYF
TRBJ2-3 . TRBV7-9 TRBD2 16 TGTGCCAGCAGTTCAACTAGCGGGAGGGCCACAGATACGCAGTATTTT CASSSTSGRATDTQYF
TRBJ1-5 . TRBV5-1 . 15 TGCGCCAGCAGCTCCGGTGGCGGGGCGGGTCAGCCCCAGCATTTT CASSSGGGAGQPQHF
TRBJ2-7 . TRBV12-5 . 15 TGTGCTAGTGGTTTGGTAGCGGAAAGCTCCTACGAGCAGTACTTC CASGLVAESSYEQYF
TRBJ2-7 . TRBV6-5 . 14 TGTGCCAGCACTCAGGGAATTTCCTCCTACGAGCAGTACTTC CASTQGISSYEQYF
TRBJ2-3 . TRBV19 . 15 TGTGCCAGTAGTATTTCGAGGGCCGGGGCAGATACGCAGTATTTT CASSISRAGADTQYF
TRBJ2-1 . TRBV19 TRBD2 17 TGTGCCAGTAGTATCGGGACTAGCGGGAGTGTTGGAAATGAGCAGTTCTTC CASSIGTSGSVGNEQFF
TRBJ2-3 once TRBV5-1 . 13 TGCGCCAGCAGCCCGGAAGCGGTATCTACGCAGTATTTT CASSPEAVSTQYF
TRBJ2-3 . TRBV7-9 TRBD2 18 TGTGCCAGCAGCTTTCATACTAGCGGGACTCTACGCACAGATACGCAGTATTTT CASSFHTSGTLRTDTQYF
TRBJ1-4 once TRBV6-1 . 16 TGTGCCAGCAGTGGGGACACGCACTCCTCTAATGAAAAACTGTTTTTT CASSGDTHSSNEKLFF
TRBJ2-1 . TRBV4-3 . 13 TGCGCCAGCAGAGGGTGGGGGGGCAGTGAGCAGTTCTTC CASRGWGGSEQFF
TRBJ2-2 . TRBV6-5 . 15 TGTGCCAGCAGCCCCAGGCCCTCGAACACCGGGGAGCTGTTTTTT CASSPRPSNTGELFF